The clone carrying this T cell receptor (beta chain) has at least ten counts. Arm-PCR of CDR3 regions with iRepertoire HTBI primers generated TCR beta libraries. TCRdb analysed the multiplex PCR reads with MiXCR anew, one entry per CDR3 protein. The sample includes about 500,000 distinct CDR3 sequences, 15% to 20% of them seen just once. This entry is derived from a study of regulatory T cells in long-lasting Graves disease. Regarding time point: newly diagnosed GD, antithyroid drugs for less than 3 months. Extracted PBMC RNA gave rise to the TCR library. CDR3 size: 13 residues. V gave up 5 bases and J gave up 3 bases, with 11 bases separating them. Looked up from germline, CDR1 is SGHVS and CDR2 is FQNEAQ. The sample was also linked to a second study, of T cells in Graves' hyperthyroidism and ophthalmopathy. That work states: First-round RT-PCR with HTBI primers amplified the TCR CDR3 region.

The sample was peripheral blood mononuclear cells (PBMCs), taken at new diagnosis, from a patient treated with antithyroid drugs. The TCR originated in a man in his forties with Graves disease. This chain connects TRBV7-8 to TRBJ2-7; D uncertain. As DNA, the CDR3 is TGTGCCAGCAGCGTCCCGCCAGACTACGAGCAGTACTTC. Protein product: CASSVPPDYEQYF. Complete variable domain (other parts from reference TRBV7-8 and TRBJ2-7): GAGVSQSPRYKVAKRGQDVALRCDPISGHVSLFWYQQALGQGPEFLTYFQNEAQLDKSGLPSDRFFAERPEGSVSTLKIQRTQQEDSAVYLCASSVPPDYEQYFGPGTRLTVT.